The text below deals with one TCR beta chain. Its antigen is not identified. These data belong to a study of blood T cells in healthy people across ages. Study-level results: The study found more naive CD4+ cells and higher diversity in long-lived than aged donors.

A second about 7 to 11 cycle PCR used barcoded and J-beta primers. Each CDR3 protein gets one entry after TCRdb re-called the 5' RACE reads with MiXCR. The data show 1.2 million to 1.5 million distinct CDR3 sequences, approximately 38% seen once. The sample consisted of blood. The origin of this receptor is a young woman in good health.

The DNA of the CDR3 is TGCGCCAGCAGCTTGGAGGGACGGAAGAACACTGAAGCTTTCTTT. This sequence encodes CASSLEGRKNTEAFF. V and J are TRBV5-1 and TRBJ1-1; D might be TRBD1 (5 bases). V was pared by 0 bases and J by 1 base, with 10 bases between. Germline CDR1 SGHRS, CDR2 YFSETQ. The CDR3 is 15 amino acids.